The T cell receptor beta chain described here comes from a study of T cells in localized non-small cell lung cancer. Study-level points and caveats: A median of 57 clones ranked among the top 100 in tumor appeared in adjacent lung. Maximal T cell clonality occurred in uninvolved adjacent lung, with tumor ranking below it.

The table came from immunoSEQ multiplex PCR; TCRdb's copy has only in-frame clones and leaves some out. The sample consists of about 2,700 clones, around 28% of them appearing once. A word on this clone: Antigen specificity is unknown.

The CDR3 is 13 amino acids. Per the germline V gene, CDR1 is SGHDN and CDR2 is FVKESK. V dropped 5 bases and J dropped 8; count of bases not matched to a gene: 6. Sample: normal lung tissue next to the tumor, taken before any cancer treatment. The sequence derives from a man aged 35 to 69 with stage I lung adenocarcinoma. This chain connects TRBV14 to TRBJ1-2, with 9 positions matching TRBD1. The chain's CDR3 is CASSGTGFTGYTF. The CDR3 DNA is TGTGCCAGCAGCGGGACAGGGTTTACCGGCTACACCTTC.